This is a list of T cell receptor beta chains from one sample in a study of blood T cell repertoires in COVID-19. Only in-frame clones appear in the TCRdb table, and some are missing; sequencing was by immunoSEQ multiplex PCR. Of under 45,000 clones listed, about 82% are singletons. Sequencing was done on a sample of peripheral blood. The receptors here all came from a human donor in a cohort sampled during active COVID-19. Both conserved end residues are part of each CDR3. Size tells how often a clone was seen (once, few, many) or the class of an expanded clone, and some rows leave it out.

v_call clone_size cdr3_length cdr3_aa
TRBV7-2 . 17 CASRLSVVNSGANEQFF
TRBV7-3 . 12 CASSFYSGELFF
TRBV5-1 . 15 CASSSLADNTGELFF
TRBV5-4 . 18 CASSRGLAGALPGDTQYF
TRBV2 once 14 CASSETGGADTQYF
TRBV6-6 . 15 CASSYGRQGGETQYF
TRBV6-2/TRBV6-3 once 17 CASSYSRGGVGANVLTF
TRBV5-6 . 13 CASSLRSGETQYF
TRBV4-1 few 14 CASSLEQGNYGYTF
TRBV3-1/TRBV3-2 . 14 CASSQEPLTGELFF
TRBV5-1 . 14 CASSLTASGDTQYF
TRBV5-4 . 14 CASSATDGEETQYF
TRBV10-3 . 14 CAIRQGGRTDTQYF
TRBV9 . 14 CASSVGYQGEAQYF
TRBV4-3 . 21 CASSQEVLGLTSGGSTDTQYF
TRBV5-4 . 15 CASRTGGLKYNEQFF
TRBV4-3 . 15 CASSPKGGHQETQYF
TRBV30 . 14 CAWSPLDSSYEQYF
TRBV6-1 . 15 CASSDGQNSNQPQHF
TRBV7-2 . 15 CASSLQGLRLGEQFF
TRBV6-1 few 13 CASSEDRAYEQYF
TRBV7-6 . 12 CASSLEGRKAFF
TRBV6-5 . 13 CASSTGGYQPQHF
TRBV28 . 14 CASRGTGANQPQHF
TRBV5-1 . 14 CASNSGTGGVEAFF
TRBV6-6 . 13 CASSYSEQLTAFF
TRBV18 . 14 CASSPGTGDYGYTF
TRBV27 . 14 CASSPDGVIDEQYF